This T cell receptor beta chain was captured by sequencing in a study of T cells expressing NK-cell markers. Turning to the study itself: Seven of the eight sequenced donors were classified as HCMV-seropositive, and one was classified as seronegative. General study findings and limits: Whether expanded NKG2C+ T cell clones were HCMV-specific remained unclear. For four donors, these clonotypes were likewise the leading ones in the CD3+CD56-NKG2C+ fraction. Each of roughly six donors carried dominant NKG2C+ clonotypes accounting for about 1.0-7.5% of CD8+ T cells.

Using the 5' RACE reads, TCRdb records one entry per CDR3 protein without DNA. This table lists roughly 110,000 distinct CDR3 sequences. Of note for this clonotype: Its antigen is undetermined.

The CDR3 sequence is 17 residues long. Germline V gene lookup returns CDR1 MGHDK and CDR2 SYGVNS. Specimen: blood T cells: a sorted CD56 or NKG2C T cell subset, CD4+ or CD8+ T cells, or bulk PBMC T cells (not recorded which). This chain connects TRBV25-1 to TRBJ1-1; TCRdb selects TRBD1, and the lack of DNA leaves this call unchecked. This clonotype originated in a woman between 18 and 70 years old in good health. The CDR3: CASSESGIPAKNTEAFF.